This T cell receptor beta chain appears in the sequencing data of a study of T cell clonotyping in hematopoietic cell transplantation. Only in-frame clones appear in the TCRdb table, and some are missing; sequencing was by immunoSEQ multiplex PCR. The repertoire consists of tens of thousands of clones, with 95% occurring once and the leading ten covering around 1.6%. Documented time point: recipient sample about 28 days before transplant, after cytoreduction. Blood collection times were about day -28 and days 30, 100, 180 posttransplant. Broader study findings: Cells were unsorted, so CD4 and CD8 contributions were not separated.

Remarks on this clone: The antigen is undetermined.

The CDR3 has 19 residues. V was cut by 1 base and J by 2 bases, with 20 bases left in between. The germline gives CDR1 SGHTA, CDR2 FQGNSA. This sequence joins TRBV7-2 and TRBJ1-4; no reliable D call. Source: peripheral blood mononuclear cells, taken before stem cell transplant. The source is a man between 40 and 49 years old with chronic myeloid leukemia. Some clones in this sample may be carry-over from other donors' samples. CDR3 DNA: TGTGCCAGCAGCTTAGTCCCCCAAGGAGGGAGGGCGACTAATGAAAAACTGTTTTTT. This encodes CASSLVPQGGRATNEKLFF.